This TCR beta chain was observed in a study of Ad26.COV2.S vaccination and SARS-CoV-2 variants. Turning to the study itself: Donor allocation was to the COV1001 Ad26.COV2.S trial arm. The study gave Ad26.COV2.S intramuscularly, once or twice 56 days apart.

This clone was counted ten times or more. The ends were cut back, 3 bases at V and 4 bases at J, with 10 bases in the middle. The CDR3 runs to 14 residues. Germline values: CDR1 LNHDA, CDR2 SQIVND (reference sequence). The treatment: over 15 received Ad26.COV2.S at low or high dose, single or two shots; a few received placebo; per-sample allocation not given. Specimen acquisition occurred on day 63 following the initial vaccine or placebo injection. An adult of 18-55 years in Boston served as donor. The study used a vaccine consisting of an Ad26 vector that expressed Wuhan-strain SARS-CoV-2 spike. Sequencing was performed with immunoSEQ multiplex PCR; in TCRdb, only in-frame clones are kept and a portion is missing. The sample includes about 680,000 clones, 89% seen only once; the top ten take about 1.5%.

The sequencing used peripheral blood, collected in a trial of Ad26.COV2.S vaccine versus placebo. The chain is built from TRBV19 and TRBJ1-5, with unresolved D. This sequence was found in a person aged 18 to 65 who received the Ad26.COV2.S COVID-19 vaccine or a placebo. Written as DNA, the CDR3 is TGTGCCAGTAGTATGTCATCGGGGAATCAGCCCCAGCATTTT. It codes for CASSMSSGNQPQHF.